These 16 T cell receptor beta chains were sequenced from one sample in a study of identical twins. MiXCR, applied by TCRdb to the 5' RACE reads, yields one record per CDR3 protein. The sample holds about 220,000 distinct CDR3 sequences, 6.5% seen once. These data were also reused for a study on T cells expressing NK-cell markers.

The sample comprised CD8+ T cells sorted from blood. The receptors shown here come from a woman between 18 and 29 years old in good health.

This clonotype was detected ten times or more. The chain joins TRBV12-3 or TRBV12-4 to TRBJ2-2; D gene uncertain. This CDR3 comprises 12 residues. The V gene lost 9 bases and the J gene lost 6 bases, with 11 bases spanning the gap. The CDR3 sequence: CASGRFAGELFF. CDR3 nucleotides: TGTGCCAGTGGGCGGTTTGCCGGGGAGCTGTTTTTT.

A few counts support this clonotype. The CDR3 here is CASSPTGPGDGELFF. Here the CDR3 DNA reads TGTGCCAGCAGCCCAACCGGGCCAGGGGACGGGGAGCTGTTTTTT. The chain combines TRBV7-3 with TRBJ2-2, with a weak D call TRBD1 (6 bases). V was pared by 5 bases and J by 7 bases, with 17 bases between. There are 15 residues in the CDR3. Germline V gives CDR1 SGHTA, CDR2 FQGTGA.

V usage is TRBV3-1 and J usage is TRBJ2-1, with 8 bases that match TRBD2. With 10 bases clipped from V and 9 bases from J, the junction kept 23 bases outside the gene matches. The CDR3 is made up of 17 amino acids. Germline V gives CDR1 LGHDT, CDR2 YNNKEL (reference sequence). The CDR3 here is CATTKEVAGRPGSEQFF. The CDR3 DNA follows: TGTGCCACCACCAAAGAGGTAGCGGGGAGGCCTGGTAGTGAGCAGTTCTTC.

This clonotype was detected only a few times. The V and J genes are TRBV27 and TRBJ2-7, with 9 bases fitting TRBD1. Germline V gene sequence: CDR1 MNHEY, CDR2 SMNVEV (reference sequence). This CDR3 comprises 15 residues. The trim removed 0 bases at V and 3 bases at J, leaving 3 bases unmatched. The CDR3 spells CASSLSTGGGYEQYF. CDR3 DNA sequence: TGTGCCAGCAGTTTATCTACAGGGGGCGGCTACGAGCAGTACTTC.

The genes are TRBV7-7 and TRBJ2-1, with D hard to call. CDR1 and CDR2 (germline): SSHAT, FNYEAQ (reference sequence). The V end was cut by 5 bases, the J end by 7 bases, with 12 bases between. The CDR3 has 13 residues. For the CDR3, the DNA is TGTGCCAGCAGCCCACGTCCCCATAATGAGCAGTTCTTC. Translated: CASSPRPHNEQFF.

Only a few counts were recorded for this clonotype. The CDR3 is CASSQSGFPTDTQYF. CDR3 nucleotide sequence: TGTGCCAGCAGTCAGTCGGGGTTCCCCACAGATACGCAGTATTTT. The rearrangement joins TRBV28 to TRBJ2-3, with a possible D match to TRBD2 (5 bases). The germline gives CDR1 MDHEN, CDR2 SYDVKM. This CDR3 has 15 amino acids. V was cut by 5 bases and J by 2 bases, with 14 bases left in between.

In its sample, this clonotype was seen many times. The chain has TRBV12-3 or TRBV12-4 and TRBJ2-7; possible D gene TRBD2, 5 bases. V was trimmed by 2 bases and J by 7 bases, leaving 12 bases between them. This CDR3 spans 13 amino acids. The CDR3 reads CASSLLDSGEQYF. CDR3 DNA sequence: TGTGCCAGCAGTTTATTAGATTCGGGGGAGCAGTACTTC.

This clonotype appeared many times. This chain connects TRBV6-2 or TRBV6-3 to TRBJ2-3; the match to TRBD2 covers 10 bases. Germline CDR1 and CDR2: MNHEY and SVGEGT. The CDR3 spans 16 residues. V was clipped by 4 bases and J by 1 base; unmatched bases: 5. CDR3: CASSSTAGGGTDTQYF. Written as DNA, the CDR3 is TGTGCCAGCAGTTCGACAGCGGGAGGGGGCACAGATACGCAGTATTTT.

This clonotype was seen more than once but under ten times. The rearrangement links TRBV13 to TRBJ2-7; no firm D call. V was clipped by 0 bases and J by 2 bases, with 11 bases between them. This CDR3 comprises 15 residues. Germline CDR1 and CDR2: PRHDT and FYEKMQ (reference sequence). Written as DNA, the CDR3 is TGTGCCAGCAGCTTAGGAAAGGGAATGACCTACGAGCAGTACTTC. This gives the protein CASSLGKGMTYEQYF.

This clonotype was observed a few times. This chain uses TRBV20-1 with TRBJ2-1; D perhaps matches TRBD2 (5 bases). CDR3 size: 15 residues. Germline assignment: CDR1 DFQATT and CDR2 SNEGSKA (reference sequence). Trimming left V 6 bases short and J 2 bases short, with 17 bases between. The CDR3 bases are TGCAGTGCCCCAGGAGGTGGCGAAGCCTACAATGAGCAGTTCTTC. Encoded protein: CSAPGGGEAYNEQFF.

There are many counts of this clonotype. The chain combines TRBV12-3 or TRBV12-4 with TRBJ2-5, with 8 bases matching TRBD1. CDR3 length: 16 residues. Trimming at V came to 2 bases and at J to 2 bases, leaving 7 bases not matched to a gene. CDR3 protein: CASSLLPTGAQETQYF. The DNA of the CDR3 is TGTGCCAGCAGTTTACTTCCGACAGGGGCGCAAGAGACCCAGTACTTC.

The gene calls are TRBV7-2 and TRBJ2-1, with D possibly matching TRBD2 (7 bases). The CDR3 length is 14 residues. Trimming shortened V by 1 base and J by 9 bases, and 13 bases separated the two germline ends. Germline loops: CDR1 SGHTA, CDR2 FQGNSA. The CDR3 is CASSLGDGGAEQFF. The CDR3 nucleotides are TGTGCCAGCAGCTTAGGGGATGGGGGGGCTGAGCAGTTCTTC.

The chain employs TRBV11-2 and TRBJ1-1, with a tentative D call TRBD1 (5 bases). CDR3 length equals 19 residues. Trimming left V 1 base short and J 0 bases short, with 21 bases between. Germline CDR1 is SGHAT and CDR2 is FQNNGV. CDR3 residues: CASSLGRAGLPNLNTEAFF. The CDR3 coding sequence is TGTGCCAGCAGCTTAGGTCGGGCAGGGCTCCCGAATTTGAACACTGAAGCTTTCTTT.

V is TRBV2 and J is TRBJ2-7; TRBD1 might be the D (5 bases). CDR1 is SNHLY and CDR2 is FYNNEI in the germline V gene. The CDR3 is made up of 15 amino acids. With 6 bases removed from V and 5 bases from J, the gap between germline ends came to 20 bases. The CDR3 DNA follows: TGTGCCAGCAGCGATCTAACGCAGGGATGGAACGAGCAGTACTTC. Amino acids: CASSDLTQGWNEQYF.

In this sample, this clonotype turned up a few times. For the CDR3, the DNA is TGTGCCAGCGACCCTGGGACGGCCAGGGAGGGAAGGAACACTGAAGCTTTCTTT. Translated, it gives CASDPGTAREGRNTEAFF. The J gene is TRBJ1-1, the V gene TRBV6-2 or TRBV6-3; D might be TRBD1 (5 bases). In germline, CDR1 is MNHEY, CDR2 SVGEGT. Trimming cost V 8 bases and J 1 base, with 26 bases left between them. This CDR3 region has 18 residues.

This clonotype was observed at least ten times. The chain recombines TRBV20-1 with TRBJ1-5; no clear D gene. Germline V lookup: CDR1 DFQATT, CDR2 SNEGSKA (reference sequence). This CDR3 is 14 amino acids long. Trimming stripped 6 bases from V and 4 bases from J, with 16 bases between. The CDR3 DNA follows: TGCAGTGCCCCCTCGGTGGCAGAGAATCAGCCCCAGCATTTT. Encoded protein: CSAPSVAENQPQHF.